A single sample is the source of the 18 T cell receptor beta chains below, sequenced in a study of blood T cell repertoires in COVID-19. Only in-frame clones appear in the TCRdb table, and some are missing; sequencing was by immunoSEQ multiplex PCR. Seen here are fewer than 250,000 clones, over 70% observed once, and the top ten hold about 8.9%. What was sequenced was peripheral blood. The receptor source for this set is a woman in her forties or fifties with acute or convalescent COVID-19.

This chain joins TRBV5-1 and TRBJ1-2, with 7 bases matching TRBD1. The V gene end was trimmed by 0 bases and the J gene end by 2 bases; junction bases not matched to a gene: 4. Germline CDR1 reads SGHRS; CDR2 reads YFSETQ. This CDR3 is built from 15 residues. The CDR3 loop reads CASSLGDRENYGYTF. The CDR3 region has the DNA TGCGCCAGCAGCTTGGGAGACAGGGAGAACTATGGCTACACCTTC.

J is TRBJ2-2 and V is TRBV6-5; D perhaps matches TRBD1 (6 bases). Between the trimmed V and J ends, which lost 3 bases and 7 bases, there was a span of 12 bases. Germline V CDR1 and CDR2: MNHEY, SVGAGI. The CDR3 covers 14 residues. In nucleotides, the CDR3 is TGTGCCAGCAGTTATCAGGGGAGAGGCGGGGAGCTGTTTTTT. It codes for CASSYQGRGGELFF.

CDR3 protein: CASSVGGSNQPQHF. CDR3 in DNA: TGTGCCAGCAGCGTCGGGGGGAGCAATCAGCCCCAGCATTTT. The gene calls are TRBV9 and TRBJ1-5, with D perhaps TRBD1 (5 bases). Germline V gene sequence: CDR1 SGDLS, CDR2 YYNGEE. Trimming shortened V by 2 bases and J by 1 base, and 7 bases separated the two germline ends. This CDR3 has 14 amino acids. The whole variable domain, remainder taken from reference TRBV9 and TRBJ1-5, is DSGVTQTPKHLITATGQRVTLRCSPRSGDLSVYWYQQSLDQGLQFLIQYYNGEERAKGNILERFSAQQFPDLHSELNLSSLELGDSALYFCASSVGGSNQPQHFGDGTRLSIL.

The rearrangement links TRBV1 to TRBJ2-7; the table gives TRBD2 as D, unverified against the DNA. TRBV1 is a recognized pseudogene. CDR3 length: 12 amino acids. The CDR3 region is CTSSLPYYEQYF. DNA for the CDR3: TGCACCAGCAGCCTTCCCTACTACGAGCAGTACTTC.

The table lists this clone with a few counts. The V gene is TRBV7-2, the J gene TRBJ2-1; TRBD1 is a possible D gene (6 bases). Germline CDR1 SGHTA, CDR2 FQGNSA. The CDR3 contains 16 residues. The V end lost 1 base, the J end lost 8 bases, and 18 bases lay between the germline ends. The CDR3 bases are TGTGCCAGCAGCTTAGAACAGGGAGTCAGGTTCGATGAGCAGTTCTTC. This gives the protein CASSLEQGVRFDEQFF.

V is TRBV19 and J is TRBJ2-7, with D perhaps TRBD2 (6 bases). Trimming removed 0 bases from V and 2 bases from J, with 11 bases in between. The CDR3 contains 15 residues. Per the germline V gene, CDR1 is LNHDA and CDR2 is SQIVND (reference sequence). CDR3 region: CASSIETSPTYEQYF. CDR3 DNA sequence: TGTGCCAGTAGTATAGAAACTAGCCCTACCTACGAGCAGTACTTC.

This chain joins TRBV6-5 and TRBJ2-1; TRBD2 agrees at 8 bases. Germline loops: CDR1 MNHEY, CDR2 SVGAGI. The V gene end was trimmed by 4 bases and the J gene end by 15 bases; junction bases not matched to a gene: 14. The CDR3 totals 14 residues. In nucleotides, the CDR3 is TGTGCCAGCAGTTCATTAGAGGGAGCGGGAGTGGCGTTCTTC. Translation: CASSSLEGAGVAFF.

V is TRBV11-2 and J is TRBJ2-5, with TRBD2 matching 7 bases. Losses at the gene ends were 3 bases for V and 5 bases for J; bases not matched to a gene: 6. The CDR3 spans 14 residues. Germline loops: CDR1 SGHAT, CDR2 FQNNGV. As DNA, the CDR3 is TGTGCCAGCAGCTTTATACGGGGAGGGGAGACCCAGTACTTC. Encoded protein: CASSFIRGGETQYF.

This clone was detected only a few times. The V and J genes are TRBV9 and TRBJ2-1; 16 positions match TRBD2. In germline, CDR1 is SGDLS, CDR2 YYNGEE. CDR3 length: 18 residues. V was clipped by 4 bases and J by 10 bases; unmatched bases: 14. This CDR3 reads CASSSSPGTSGREGEQFF. The CDR3 DNA reads as TGTGCCAGCAGCTCGAGTCCCGGGACTAGCGGGAGGGAAGGAGAGCAGTTCTTC.

This chain joins TRBV30 and TRBJ2-1, with TRBD2 identical over 12 bases. Germline V lookup: CDR1 GTSNPN, CDR2 SVGIG (reference sequence). With V trimmed by 3 bases and J by 1 base, 13 bases remained unmatched. This CDR3 is built from 19 residues. CDR3: CAWSRQGLAGGSSYNEQFF. The CDR3, as DNA: TGTGCCTGGAGCAGACAGGGGCTAGCGGGAGGGAGTTCCTACAATGAGCAGTTCTTC.

The rearrangement joins TRBV12-5 to TRBJ2-2; TRBD1 agrees at 9 bases. This CDR3 spans 23 amino acids. V lost 3 bases, J lost 2 bases, and 25 bases stayed unmatched. CDR1 is LGHNT, CDR2 FRNRAP, per germline. The CDR3 DNA reads as TGTGCTAGTGGTTTTCGGGCTCTAAGCGGGACAGGGACATCCATAGGAAACACCGGGGAGCTGTTTTTT. As protein: CASGFRALSGTGTSIGNTGELFF.

The chain has TRBV6-6 and TRBJ2-1; 9 nucleotides agree with TRBD2. CDR3 length: 17 amino acids. V was clipped by 5 bases and J by 5 bases; unmatched bases: 13. CDR1 and CDR2 (germline): MNHNY, SVGAGI (reference sequence). The CDR3 DNA sequence: TGTGCCAGCAGTCCAATGAATATGGTAGCGGGAGACAATGAGCAGTTCTTC. Protein sequence: CASSPMNMVAGDNEQFF.

The chain uses TRBV5-4 and TRBJ1-2; 7 bases map to TRBD1. Per the germline V gene, CDR1 is SGHNT and CDR2 is YYREEE (reference sequence). V was clipped by 3 bases and J by 2 bases; unmatched bases: 4. The CDR3 length is 14 residues. This CDR3 reads CASSSGTDNYGYTF. CDR3 nucleotides: TGTGCCAGCAGCTCCGGGACAGACAACTATGGCTACACCTTC.

V is TRBV5-4 and J is TRBJ2-3; 13 bases match TRBD2. The CDR3 consists of 16 residues. Germline values: CDR1 SGHNT, CDR2 YYREEE (reference sequence). Unmatched junction bases numbered 6, after V lost 4 bases and J lost 4 bases. CDR3 nucleotides: TGTGCCAGCAGCGGGGGACTAGCGGGAATGTCAGATACGCAGTATTTT. Translation gives CASSGGLAGMSDTQYF.

This chain links TRBV30 with TRBJ2-1; TRBD2 aligns across 7 bases. The CDR3 extends over 14 amino acids. Germline assignment: CDR1 GTSNPN and CDR2 SVGIG (reference sequence). V lost 3 bases and J lost 15; bases outside the gene matches: 17. CDR3 sequence: CAWSRAAGAPGVFF. CDR3 bases: TGTGCCTGGAGCCGCGCGGCGGGAGCCCCGGGGGTGTTCTTC.

The gene calls are TRBV7-8 and TRBJ2-7, with TRBD1 as a possible D gene (6 bases). This CDR3 spans 13 amino acids. V lost 3 bases and J lost 4, with 10 bases in between. Germline values: CDR1 SGHVS, CDR2 FQNEAQ. CDR3 sequence: CASSFDRFYEQYF. CDR3 sequence (DNA): TGTGCCAGCAGCTTTGACAGGTTTTACGAGCAGTACTTC.

The chain employs TRBV18 and TRBJ2-3; D is unresolved. V was cut by 2 bases and J by 4 bases, with 10 bases left in between. The germline V gene encodes CDR1 KGHSH and CDR2 LQKENI. The CDR3 sequence is 14 residues long. The chain's CDR3 is CASSPIETSDTQYF. The CDR3 coding sequence is TGTGCCAGCTCACCAATCGAGACATCAGATACGCAGTATTTT.

The chain joins TRBV5-5 to TRBJ2-7; D remains unclear. The CDR3 has 14 amino acids. Trimming removed 1 base from V and 3 bases from J, with 11 bases in between. Germline CDR1 SGHKS, CDR2 YYEKEE (reference sequence). As DNA, the CDR3 is TGTGCCAGCAGCTTGTACGAAGCCGGCTACGAGCAGTACTTC. Its translation is CASSLYEAGYEQYF.